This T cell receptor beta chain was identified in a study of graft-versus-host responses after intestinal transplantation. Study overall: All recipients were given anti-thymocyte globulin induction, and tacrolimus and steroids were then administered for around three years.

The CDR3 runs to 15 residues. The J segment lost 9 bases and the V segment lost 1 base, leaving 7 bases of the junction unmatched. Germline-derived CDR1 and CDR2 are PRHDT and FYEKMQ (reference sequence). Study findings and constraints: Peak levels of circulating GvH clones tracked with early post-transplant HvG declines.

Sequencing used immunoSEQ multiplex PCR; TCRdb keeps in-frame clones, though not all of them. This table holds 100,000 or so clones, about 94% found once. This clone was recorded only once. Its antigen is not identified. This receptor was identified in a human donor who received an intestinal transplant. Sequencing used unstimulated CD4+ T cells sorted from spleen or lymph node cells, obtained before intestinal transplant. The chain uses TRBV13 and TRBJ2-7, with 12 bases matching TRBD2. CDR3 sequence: CASSLASSGRAGQYF. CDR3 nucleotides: TGTGCCAGCAGCTTAGCCTCTAGCGGGAGGGCTGGGCAGTACTTC.